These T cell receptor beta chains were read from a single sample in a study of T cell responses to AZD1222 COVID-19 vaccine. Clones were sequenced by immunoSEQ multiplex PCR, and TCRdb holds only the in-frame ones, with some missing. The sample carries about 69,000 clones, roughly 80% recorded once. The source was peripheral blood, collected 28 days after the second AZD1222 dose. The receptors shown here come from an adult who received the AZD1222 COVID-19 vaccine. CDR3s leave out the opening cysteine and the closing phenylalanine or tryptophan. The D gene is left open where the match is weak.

ASSQALGKQF	.	TRBV3-1/TRBV3-2
ASSEVPGGPTEQF	TRBD2	TRBV25-1
ASRLDDRGSTEAF	TRBD1	TRBV27
ASSLWGQGEAF	TRBD1	TRBV5-8
ASSLVTGYGIQY	.	TRBV28
ASSFLESNTGELF	.	TRBV7-9
ASSPGPSGAPQH	.	TRBV2
ASSPGENQPQH	.	TRBV18
ASSFYNTGELF	.	TRBV5-1
ASSLTRAFTDTQY	.	TRBV11-2
ASRMDRDTEAF	TRBD1	TRBV6-5